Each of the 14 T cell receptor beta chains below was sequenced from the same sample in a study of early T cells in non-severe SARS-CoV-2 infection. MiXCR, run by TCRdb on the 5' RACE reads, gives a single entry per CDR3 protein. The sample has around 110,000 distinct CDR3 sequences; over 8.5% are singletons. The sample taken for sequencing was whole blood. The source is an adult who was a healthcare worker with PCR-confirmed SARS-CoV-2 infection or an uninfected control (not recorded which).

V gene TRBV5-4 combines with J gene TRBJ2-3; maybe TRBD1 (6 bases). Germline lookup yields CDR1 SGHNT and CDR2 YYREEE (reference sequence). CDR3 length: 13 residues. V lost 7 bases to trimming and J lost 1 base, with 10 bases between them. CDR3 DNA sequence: TGTGCCAGCGGGGCAGGGGGCACAGATACGCAGTATTTT. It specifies CASGAGGTDTQYF.

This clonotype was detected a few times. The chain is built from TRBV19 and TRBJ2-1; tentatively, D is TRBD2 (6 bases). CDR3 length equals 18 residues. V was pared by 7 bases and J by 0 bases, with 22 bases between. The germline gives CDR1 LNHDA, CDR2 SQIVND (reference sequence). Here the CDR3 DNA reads TGTGCCAGTACCAAACGTACTAGCTTCTCAAGCTCCTACAATGAGCAGTTCTTC. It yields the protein CASTKRTSFSSSYNEQFF.

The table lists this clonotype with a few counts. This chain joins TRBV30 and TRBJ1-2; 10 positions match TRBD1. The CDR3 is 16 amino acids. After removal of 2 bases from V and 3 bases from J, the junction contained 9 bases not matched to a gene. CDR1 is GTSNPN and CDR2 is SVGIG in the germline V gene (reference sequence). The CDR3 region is CAWSRDRGGRDYGYTF. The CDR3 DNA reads TGTGCCTGGAGTCGGGACAGGGGAGGAAGGGACTATGGCTACACCTTC.

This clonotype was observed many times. The CDR3 DNA reads as TGTGCCAGCAGCATAGCGGGAGGGCCTAAGGAAGGTGAGCAGTTCTTC. This encodes CASSIAGGPKEGEQFF. The genes are TRBV13 and TRBJ2-1; 11 bases align to TRBD2. CDR3 length: 16 residues. The V segment lost 5 bases and the J segment 9 bases; nucleotides outside the gene matches: 12. Germline CDR1 PRHDT, CDR2 FYEKMQ (reference sequence).

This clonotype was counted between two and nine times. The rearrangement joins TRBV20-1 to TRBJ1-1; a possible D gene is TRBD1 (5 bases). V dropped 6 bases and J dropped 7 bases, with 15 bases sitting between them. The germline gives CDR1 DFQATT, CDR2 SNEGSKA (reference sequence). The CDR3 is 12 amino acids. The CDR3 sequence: CSAQAGEGEAFF. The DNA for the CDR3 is TGCAGTGCCCAGGCGGGGGAAGGTGAAGCTTTCTTT.

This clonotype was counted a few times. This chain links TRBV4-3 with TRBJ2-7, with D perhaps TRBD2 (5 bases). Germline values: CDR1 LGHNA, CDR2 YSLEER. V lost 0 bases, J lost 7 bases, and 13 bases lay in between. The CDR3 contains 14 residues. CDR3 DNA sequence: TGCGCCAGCAGCCAAGATGGACGGGATGGGGAGCAGTACTTC. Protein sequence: CASSQDGRDGEQYF.

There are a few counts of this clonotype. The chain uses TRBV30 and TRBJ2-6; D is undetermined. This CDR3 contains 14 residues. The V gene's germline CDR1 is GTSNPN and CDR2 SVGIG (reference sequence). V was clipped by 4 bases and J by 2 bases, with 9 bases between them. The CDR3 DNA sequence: TGTGCCTGGACGGACCCTGCTGGGGCCAACGTCCTGACTTTC. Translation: CAWTDPAGANVLTF.

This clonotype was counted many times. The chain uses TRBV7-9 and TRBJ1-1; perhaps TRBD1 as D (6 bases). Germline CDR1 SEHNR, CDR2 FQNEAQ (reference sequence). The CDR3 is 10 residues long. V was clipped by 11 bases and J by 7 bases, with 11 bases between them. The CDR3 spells CAVTGLEAFF. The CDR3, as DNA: TGTGCCGTCACAGGGCTTGAAGCTTTCTTT.

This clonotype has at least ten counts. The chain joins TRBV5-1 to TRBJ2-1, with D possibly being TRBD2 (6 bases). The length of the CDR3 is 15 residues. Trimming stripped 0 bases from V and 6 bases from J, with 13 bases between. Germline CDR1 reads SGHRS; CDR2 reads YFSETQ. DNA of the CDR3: TGCGCCAGCAGCTTGGGGGTGGGGAGGATCAATGAGCAGTTCTTC. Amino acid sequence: CASSLGVGRINEQFF.

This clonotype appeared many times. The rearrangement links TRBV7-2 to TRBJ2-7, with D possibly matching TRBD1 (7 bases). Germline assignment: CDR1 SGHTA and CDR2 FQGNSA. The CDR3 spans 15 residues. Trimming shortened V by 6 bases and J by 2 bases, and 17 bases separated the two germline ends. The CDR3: CASREGAAITYEQYF. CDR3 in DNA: TGTGCCAGCAGGGAGGGGGCCGCCATTACCTACGAGCAGTACTTC.

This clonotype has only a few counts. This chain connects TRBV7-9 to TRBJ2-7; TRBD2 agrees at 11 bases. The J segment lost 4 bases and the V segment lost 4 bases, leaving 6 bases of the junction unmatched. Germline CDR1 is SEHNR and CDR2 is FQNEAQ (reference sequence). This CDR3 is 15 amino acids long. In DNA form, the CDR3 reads TGTGCCAGCAGCTCAGCTCTAGCGGGAGGTTACGAGCAGTACTTC. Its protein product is CASSSALAGGYEQYF.

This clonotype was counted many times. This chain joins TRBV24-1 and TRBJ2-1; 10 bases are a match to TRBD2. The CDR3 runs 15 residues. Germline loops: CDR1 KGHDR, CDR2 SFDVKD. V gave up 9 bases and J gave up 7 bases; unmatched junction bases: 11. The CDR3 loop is CATGMSGRASNEQFF. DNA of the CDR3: TGTGCCACCGGTATGAGCGGGAGGGCGAGTAATGAGCAGTTCTTC.

For the CDR3, the DNA is TGTGCCAGCAGTGAACCACTAGCGGGAGGGACCGGGGAGCTGTTTTTT. The encoded protein is CASSEPLAGGTGELFF. The chain has TRBV6-1 and TRBJ2-2; 13 nucleotides line up with TRBD2. Losses at the gene ends were 2 bases for V and 5 bases for J; bases not matched to a gene: 2. Germline V gene data show CDR1 as MNHNS and CDR2 as SASEGT. The CDR3 covers 16 residues.

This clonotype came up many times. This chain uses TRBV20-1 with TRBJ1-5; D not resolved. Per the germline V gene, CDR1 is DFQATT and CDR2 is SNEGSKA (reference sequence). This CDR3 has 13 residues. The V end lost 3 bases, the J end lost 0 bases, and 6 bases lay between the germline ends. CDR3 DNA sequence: TGCAGTGCTAGCCCCTATAGCAATCAGCCCCAGCATTTT. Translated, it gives CSASPYSNQPQHF.